The 19 T cell receptor beta chains listed next were all sequenced from one sample in a study of PD-1 blockade in mismatch repair-deficient tumors. Sequenced by immunoSEQ multiplex PCR; TCRdb stores in-frame clones only, minus some. The table lists about 16,000 clones, approximately 84% of them singletons. The specimen comprised PBMCs, sampled before pembrolizumab treatment. The receptor source for this set is an adult with mismatch repair-deficient cancer.

CDR3: CASSYTQGPYEQYF. The CDR3 DNA sequence: TGTGCCAGCAGCTACACACAGGGGCCCTACGAGCAGTACTTC. The V call is TRBV5-8, the J call TRBJ2-7; 7 nucleotides agree with TRBD1. V lost 3 bases to trimming and J lost 2 bases; unmatched junction nucleotides: 5. This CDR3 has 14 residues. The germline CDR1 and CDR2 sequences are SGHTS and YDEGEE.

V gene TRBV27 combines with J gene TRBJ2-1, with D uncertain. Germline-derived CDR1 and CDR2 are MNHEY and SMNVEV (reference sequence). Trimming shortened V by 3 bases and J by 10 bases, and 13 bases separated the two germline ends. There are 13 residues in the CDR3. CDR3 amino acids: CASSFSPDREQFF. DNA for the CDR3: TGTGCCAGCAGTTTTAGCCCTGATAGGGAGCAGTTCTTC.

In DNA, the CDR3 is TGTGCCAGCAGCTTTGGGGGGACAGATACGCAGTATTTT. Its translation is CASSFGGTDTQYF. This chain links TRBV11-2 with TRBJ2-3, with D possibly being TRBD2 (6 bases). V was clipped by 3 bases and J by 3 bases, with 7 bases between them. The CDR3 totals 13 residues. Germline V lookup: CDR1 SGHAT, CDR2 FQNNGV.

The genes are TRBV6-1 and TRBJ2-3; 7 nucleotides match TRBD1. This CDR3 is built from 15 residues. Germline values: CDR1 MNHNS, CDR2 SASEGT. V lost 6 bases, J lost 2 bases, and 8 bases stayed unmatched. The CDR3 DNA reads as TGTGCCAGCAGAATAGGGGACAGAGCCACAGATACGCAGTATTTT. This translates into CASRIGDRATDTQYF.

This clone was found a few times. The CDR3 protein is CASSPWDAQPQHF. CDR3 DNA sequence: TGTGCCAGTAGCCCGTGGGACGCTCAGCCCCAGCATTTT. The V and J genes are TRBV19 and TRBJ1-5; tentatively, D is TRBD1 (5 bases). Per germline, CDR1 LNHDA and CDR2 SQIVND (reference sequence). The CDR3 is made up of 13 amino acids. The V end lost 6 bases, the J end lost 6 bases, and 12 bases lay between the germline ends.

The chain is built from TRBV4-1 and TRBJ1-4, with a possible D match to TRBD1 (5 bases). V lost 2 bases, J lost 1 base, and 17 bases lay in between. The germline V gene encodes CDR1 MGHRA and CDR2 YSYEKL. The CDR3 totals 18 residues. DNA for the CDR3: TGCGCCAGCAGCCAAATCTGGGGGGGGAAGATAACTAATGAAAAACTGTTTTTT. It encodes CASSQIWGGKITNEKLFF.

In regard to this clone: The germline gene is not matched at one end of the junction; a read error may be the cause. V gene TRBV4-3 combines with J gene TRBJ2-2, with 9 nucleotides matching TRBD1. This CDR3 has 16 amino acids. Germline V CDR1 and CDR2: LGHNA, YSLEER. The CDR3 spells CASSQAWTGEHRGAVF. CDR3 in DNA: TGCGCCAGCAGCCAAGCGTGGACAGGGGAACACCGGGGAGCTGTTTTT.

V gene TRBV15 combines with J gene TRBJ2-7, with 8 positions matching TRBD1. This CDR3 comprises 15 residues. J was trimmed by 6 bases and V by 0 bases; bases with no gene match: 7. Germline CDR1 reads LNHNV; CDR2 reads YYDKDF (reference sequence). The CDR3 region has the DNA TGTGCCACCAGCAGAGATCAGGGGGCGACTTCCGAGCAGTACTTC. Translating it yields CATSRDQGATSEQYF.

The J gene is TRBJ1-2, the V gene TRBV5-4; D gene unclear. The CDR3 covers 15 residues. The ends were cut back, 5 bases at V and 4 bases at J, with 18 bases in the middle. Germline V gene lookup returns CDR1 SGHNT and CDR2 YYREEE (reference sequence). CDR3 in DNA: TGTGCCAGCAGGAATTACGGAGCTCGCTTCTATGGCTACACCTTC. Translation gives CASRNYGARFYGYTF.

Only one count was recorded for this clone. The chain combines TRBV7-9 with TRBJ1-2; perhaps TRBD1 as D (5 bases). Germline V gene sequence: CDR1 SEHNR, CDR2 FQNEAQ (reference sequence). There are 14 residues in the CDR3. The germline V and J ends were trimmed by 5 bases and 3 bases, with 13 bases remaining between them. CDR3 nucleotide sequence: TGTGCCAGCAGCCCATCCGGGGCCTACTATGGCTACACCTTC. Amino acids: CASSPSGAYYGYTF.

The V gene is TRBV2, the J gene TRBJ2-5; a possible D gene is TRBD1 (6 bases). Looked up from germline, CDR1 is SNHLY and CDR2 is FYNNEI. The V end was cut by 1 base, the J end by 4 bases, with 10 bases between. CDR3 size: 14 residues. Written as DNA, the CDR3 is TGTGCCAGCAGTGAAGGACAGGTTCGAGAGACCCAGTACTTC. As protein: CASSEGQVRETQYF.

V and J are TRBV5-6 and TRBJ2-2; perhaps TRBD2 as D (5 bases). This CDR3 has 16 amino acids. The V end was cut by 0 bases, the J end by 5 bases, with 14 bases between. CDR1 SGHDT and CDR2 YYEEEE come from the germline V gene. This chain's CDR3 is CASSLASGTLTGELFF. The DNA of the CDR3 is TGTGCCAGCAGCTTGGCCAGCGGTACCTTGACCGGGGAGCTGTTTTTT.

This sequence joins TRBV11-3 and TRBJ2-7, with 12 bases that match TRBD2. This CDR3 contains 15 residues. The V and J ends lost 1 base and 7 bases, in that order; junction bases with no gene match: 5. CDR1 and CDR2 from the germline V gene are SGHNT and YENEEA. The CDR3 region is CASSLGTSGMGEQYF. CDR3 DNA sequence: TGTGCCAGCAGCTTAGGGACTAGCGGGATGGGGGAGCAGTACTTC.

The chain has TRBV6-5 and TRBJ2-7; tentatively, D is TRBD2 (6 bases). The V gene's germline CDR1 is MNHEY and CDR2 SVGAGI. Trimming cost V 5 bases and J 4 bases, with 15 bases left between them. This CDR3 is 14 amino acids long. This CDR3 reads CASSREPRLYEQYF. CDR3 DNA: TGTGCCAGCAGTCGGGAGCCACGCCTTTACGAGCAGTACTTC.

The V and J genes are TRBV29-1 and TRBJ1-2; 9 nucleotides align to TRBD1. From germline, CDR1 is SQVTM and CDR2 ANQGSEA. V shed 7 bases and J 4 bases; nucleotides not matched to a gene: 13. The CDR3 spans 15 residues. The CDR3 DNA reads as TGCAGCGGCCAGAGCCGGGACAGGGTAGTCTATGGCTACACCTTC. Its translation is CSGQSRDRVVYGYTF. The entire variable domain, with the rest obtained from reference TRBV29-1 and TRBJ1-2, is as follows: SAVISQKPSRDICQRGTSLTIQCQVDSQVTMMFWYRQQPGQSLTLIATANQGSEATYESGFVIDKFPISRPNLTFSTLTVSNMSPEDSSIYLCSGQSRDRVVYGYTFGSGTRLTVV.

The chain has TRBV29-1 and TRBJ2-2; D ambiguous. The germline V and J ends were trimmed by 6 bases and 4 bases, with 9 bases remaining between them. CDR3 length: 12 residues. Germline V gene data show CDR1 as SQVTM and CDR2 as ANQGSEA. The CDR3 is CSVVNPTGELFF. The CDR3 DNA sequence: TGCAGCGTAGTAAATCCCACCGGGGAGCTGTTTTTT.

The V and J genes are TRBV12-5 and TRBJ2-5; possible D gene TRBD2, 5 bases. Germline values: CDR1 LGHNT, CDR2 FRNRAP. The CDR3 loop spans 13 amino acids. Deletions cut 5 bases from V and 5 bases from J, with 12 bases between. Written as DNA, the CDR3 is TGTGCTAGTGGTCACGGGGAGCCCGAGACCCAGTACTTC. Protein product: CASGHGEPETQYF.

The chain is built from TRBV7-8 and TRBJ2-2, with D possibly TRBD1 on 7 matching bases. The CDR3 runs 16 residues. V dropped 5 bases and J dropped 4 bases, with 17 bases sitting between them. The germline gives CDR1 SGHVS, CDR2 FQNEAQ. The CDR3 sequence is CASSPGATGATGELFF. In DNA form, the CDR3 reads TGTGCCAGCAGCCCGGGGGCTACAGGGGCCACCGGGGAGCTGTTTTTT.

This clone was counted once. Other DNA sequences in the same sample also yield this CDR3. The chain joins TRBV6-4 to TRBJ2-1; D is possibly TRBD2 (5 bases). Germline CDR1 MRHNA, CDR2 SNTAGT. The CDR3 extends over 15 amino acids. V lost 0 bases to trimming and J lost 0 bases, with 6 bases between them. The CDR3 region has the DNA TGTGCCAGCAGTGACTCGGCGGGCTCCTACAATGAGCAGTTCTTC. Protein sequence: CASSDSAGSYNEQFF.